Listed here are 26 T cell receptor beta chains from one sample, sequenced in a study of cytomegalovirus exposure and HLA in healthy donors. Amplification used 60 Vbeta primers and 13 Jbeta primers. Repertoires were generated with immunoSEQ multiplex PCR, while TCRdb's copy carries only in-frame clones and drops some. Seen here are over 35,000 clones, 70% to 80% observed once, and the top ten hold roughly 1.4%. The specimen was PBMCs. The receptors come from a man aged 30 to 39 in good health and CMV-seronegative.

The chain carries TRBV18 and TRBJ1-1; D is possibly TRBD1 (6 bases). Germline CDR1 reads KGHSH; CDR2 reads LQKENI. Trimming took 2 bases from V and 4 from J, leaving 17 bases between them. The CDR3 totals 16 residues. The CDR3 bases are TGTGCCAGCTCACCAGTTTTGGGGGGGCAGGTCACTGAAGCTTTCTTT. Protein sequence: CASSPVLGGQVTEAFF.

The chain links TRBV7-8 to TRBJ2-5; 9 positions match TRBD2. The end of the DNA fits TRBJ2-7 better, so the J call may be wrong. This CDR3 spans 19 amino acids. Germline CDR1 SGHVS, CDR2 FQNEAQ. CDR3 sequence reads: CASSPSRGPETSGLYEQYF. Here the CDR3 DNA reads TGTGCCAGCAGCCCCTCTCGAGGCCCCGAGACTAGCGGTCTCTACGAGCAGTACTTC.

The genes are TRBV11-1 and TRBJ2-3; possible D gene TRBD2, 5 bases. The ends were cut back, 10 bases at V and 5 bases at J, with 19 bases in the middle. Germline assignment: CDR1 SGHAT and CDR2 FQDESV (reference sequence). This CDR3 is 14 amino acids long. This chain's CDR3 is CATLRTRGEDTQYF. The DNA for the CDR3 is TGTGCCACCCTGAGGACTCGAGGCGAAGATACGCAGTATTTT.

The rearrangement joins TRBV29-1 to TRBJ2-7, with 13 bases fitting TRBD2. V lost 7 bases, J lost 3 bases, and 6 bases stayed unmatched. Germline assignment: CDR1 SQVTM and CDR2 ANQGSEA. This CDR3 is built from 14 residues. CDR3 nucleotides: TGCAGCGCTAGGACTAGCGGGAGAGGCTACGAGCAGTACTTC. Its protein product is CSARTSGRGYEQYF.

CDR3: CASSRDRTSYEQYF. CDR3 bases: TGTGCCAGCAGCCGGGACAGGACATCCTACGAGCAGTACTTC. The chain uses TRBV11-1 and TRBJ2-7; 8 bases are a match to TRBD1. Germline CDR1 reads SGHAT; CDR2 reads FQDESV (reference sequence). V lost 5 bases to trimming and J lost 1 base; unmatched junction nucleotides: 4. The CDR3 runs 14 residues.

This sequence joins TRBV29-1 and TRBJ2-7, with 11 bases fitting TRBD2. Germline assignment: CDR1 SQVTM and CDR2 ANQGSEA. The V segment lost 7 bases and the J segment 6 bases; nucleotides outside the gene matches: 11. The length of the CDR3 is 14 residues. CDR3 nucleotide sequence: TGCAGCGCTGCACTAGCGGGAGTGGTGGGCGAGCAGTACTTC. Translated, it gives CSAALAGVVGEQYF.

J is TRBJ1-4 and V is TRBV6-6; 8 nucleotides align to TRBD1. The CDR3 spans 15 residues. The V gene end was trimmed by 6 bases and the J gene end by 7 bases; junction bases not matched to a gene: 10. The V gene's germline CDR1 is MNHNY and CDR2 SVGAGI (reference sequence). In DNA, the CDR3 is TGTGCCAGCAGCCCCTGGACAGGGCTCGGTGAAAAACTGTTTTTT. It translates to CASSPWTGLGEKLFF.

The CDR3 bases are TGCGCCAGCAGCCCCGTTCGGGCGGGAGGTGGTGAGCAGTACTTC. It yields the protein CASSPVRAGGGEQYF. The rearrangement uses TRBV10-1 and TRBJ2-7, with 8 bases lining up with TRBD2. Germline CDR1 and CDR2: WNHNN and SYGVQD (reference sequence). The CDR3 runs 15 residues. V was pared by 6 bases and J by 7 bases, with 14 bases of the junction left unmatched.

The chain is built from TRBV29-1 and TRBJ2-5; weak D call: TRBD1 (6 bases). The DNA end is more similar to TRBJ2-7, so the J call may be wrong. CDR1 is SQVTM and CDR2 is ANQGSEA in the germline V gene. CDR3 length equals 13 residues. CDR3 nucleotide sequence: TGCAGCGTTGAAGGGGGGACACCCTACGAGCAGTACTTC. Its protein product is CSVEGGTPYEQYF.

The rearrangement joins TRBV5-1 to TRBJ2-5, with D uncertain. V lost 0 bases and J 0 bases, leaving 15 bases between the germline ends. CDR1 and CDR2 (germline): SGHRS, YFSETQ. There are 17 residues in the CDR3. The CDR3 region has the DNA TGCGCCAGCAGCTTGGCAATCGTTTTAGCCGACCAAGAGACCCAGTACTTC. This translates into CASSLAIVLADQETQYF.

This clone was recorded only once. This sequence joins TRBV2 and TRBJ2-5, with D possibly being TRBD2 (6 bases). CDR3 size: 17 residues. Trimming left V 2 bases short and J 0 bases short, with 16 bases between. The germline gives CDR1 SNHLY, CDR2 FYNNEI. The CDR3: CASSEPKGLAYQETQYF. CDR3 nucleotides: TGTGCCAGCAGTGAACCGAAGGGGCTAGCGTACCAAGAGACCCAGTACTTC.

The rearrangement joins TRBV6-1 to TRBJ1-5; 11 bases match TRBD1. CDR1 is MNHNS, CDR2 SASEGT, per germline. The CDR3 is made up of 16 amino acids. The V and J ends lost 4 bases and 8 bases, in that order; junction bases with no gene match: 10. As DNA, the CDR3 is TGTGCCAGCAGTGCCAATTCCGGGACAGGGGGTAAGCCCCAGCATTTT. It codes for CASSANSGTGGKPQHF.

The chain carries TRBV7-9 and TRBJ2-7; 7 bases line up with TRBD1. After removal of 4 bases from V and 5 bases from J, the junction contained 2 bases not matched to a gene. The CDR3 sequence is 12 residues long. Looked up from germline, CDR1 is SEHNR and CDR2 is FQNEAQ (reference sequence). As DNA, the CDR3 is TGTGCCAGCAGCTCTACAGGGGACGAGCAGTACTTC. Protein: CASSSTGDEQYF.

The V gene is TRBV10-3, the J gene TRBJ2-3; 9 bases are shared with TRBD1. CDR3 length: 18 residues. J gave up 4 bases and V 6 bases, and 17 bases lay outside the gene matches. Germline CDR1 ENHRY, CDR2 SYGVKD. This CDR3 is CAISSRDREVSGADTQYF. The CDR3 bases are TGTGCCATCAGCAGCCGGGACAGGGAGGTGTCGGGCGCAGATACGCAGTATTTT.

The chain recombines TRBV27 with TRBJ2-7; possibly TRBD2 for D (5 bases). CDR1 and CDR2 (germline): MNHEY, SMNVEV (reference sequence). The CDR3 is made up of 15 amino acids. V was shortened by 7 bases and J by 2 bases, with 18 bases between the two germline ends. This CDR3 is CASISLRGAAYEQYF. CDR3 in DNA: TGTGCCAGCATCTCTCTCCGGGGAGCGGCCTACGAGCAGTACTTC.

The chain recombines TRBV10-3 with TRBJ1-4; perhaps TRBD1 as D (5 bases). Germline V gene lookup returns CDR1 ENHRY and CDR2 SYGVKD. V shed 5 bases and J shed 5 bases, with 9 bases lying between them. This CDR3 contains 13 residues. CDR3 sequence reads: CAISPGSNEKLFF. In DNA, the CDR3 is TGTGCCATCAGTCCAGGGTCGAATGAAAAACTGTTTTTT.

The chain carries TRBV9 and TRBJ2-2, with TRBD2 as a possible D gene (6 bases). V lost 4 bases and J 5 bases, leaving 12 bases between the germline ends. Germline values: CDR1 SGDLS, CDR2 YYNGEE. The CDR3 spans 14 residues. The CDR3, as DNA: TGTGCCAGCAGCCCGAGGGGAGGTACCGGGGAGCTGTTTTTT. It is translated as CASSPRGGTGELFF.

CDR3 coding DNA: TGTGCCAGCAGGGTATACGGAGGCGGGAGGGCCACAGATACGCAGTATTTT. It encodes CASRVYGGGRATDTQYF. The chain recombines TRBV7-9 with TRBJ2-3; 9 bases are a match to TRBD2. The CDR3 loop spans 17 amino acids. The junction had 12 bases not matched to a gene; V was cut back by 6 bases and J by 2 bases. Germline assignment: CDR1 SEHNR and CDR2 FQNEAQ (reference sequence).

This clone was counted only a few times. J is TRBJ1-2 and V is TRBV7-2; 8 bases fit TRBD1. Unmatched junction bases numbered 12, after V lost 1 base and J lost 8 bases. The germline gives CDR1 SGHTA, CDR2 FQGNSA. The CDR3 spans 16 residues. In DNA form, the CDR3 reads TGTGCCAGCAGCTTAGATATTATCGGCCAGGGGGCCGGCTACACCTTC. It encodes CASSLDIIGQGAGYTF.

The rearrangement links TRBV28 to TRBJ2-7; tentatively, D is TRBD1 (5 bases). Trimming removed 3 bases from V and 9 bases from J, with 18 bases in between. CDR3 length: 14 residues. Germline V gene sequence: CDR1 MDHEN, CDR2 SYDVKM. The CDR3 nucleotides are TGTGCCAGCAGTTTTACTACAGGCCTTGGGGTGCAGTACTTC. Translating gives CASSFTTGLGVQYF.

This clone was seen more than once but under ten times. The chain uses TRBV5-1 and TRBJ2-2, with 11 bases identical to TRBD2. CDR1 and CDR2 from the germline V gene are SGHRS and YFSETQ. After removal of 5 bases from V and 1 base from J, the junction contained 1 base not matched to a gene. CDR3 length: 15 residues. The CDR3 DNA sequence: TGCGCCAGCAGGGGGACTAGCGGGAACACCGGGGAGCTGTTTTTT. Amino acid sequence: CASRGTSGNTGELFF.

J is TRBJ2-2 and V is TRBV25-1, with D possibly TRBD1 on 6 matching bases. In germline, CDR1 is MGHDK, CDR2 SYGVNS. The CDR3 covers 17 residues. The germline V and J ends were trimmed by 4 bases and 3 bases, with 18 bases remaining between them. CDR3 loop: CASSGAWGQTHTGELFF. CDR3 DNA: TGTGCCAGCAGTGGGGCGTGGGGGCAGACCCACACCGGGGAGCTGTTTTTT.

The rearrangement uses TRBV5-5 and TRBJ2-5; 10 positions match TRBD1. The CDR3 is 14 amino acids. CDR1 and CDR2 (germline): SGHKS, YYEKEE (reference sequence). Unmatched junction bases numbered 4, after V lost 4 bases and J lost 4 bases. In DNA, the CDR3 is TGTGCCAGCAGCCCCGGGACAGGGGTAGAGACCCAGTACTTC. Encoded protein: CASSPGTGVETQYF.

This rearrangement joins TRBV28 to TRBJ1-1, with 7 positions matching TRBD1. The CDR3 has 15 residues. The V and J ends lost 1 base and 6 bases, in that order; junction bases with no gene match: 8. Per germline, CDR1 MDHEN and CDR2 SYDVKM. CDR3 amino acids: CASSLSVGGRAEAFF. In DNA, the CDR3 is TGTGCCAGCAGTTTATCGGTAGGGGGCAGGGCTGAAGCTTTCTTT.

This chain's CDR3 is CSAETGGTDTQYF. In DNA form, the CDR3 reads TGCAGCGCCGAGACAGGGGGCACAGATACGCAGTATTTT. The gene calls are TRBV29-1 and TRBJ2-3, with 8 bases that match TRBD1. The CDR3 extends over 13 amino acids. From germline, CDR1 is SQVTM and CDR2 ANQGSEA. V shed 7 bases, J shed 1 base, and the junction held 4 bases outside the gene matches.

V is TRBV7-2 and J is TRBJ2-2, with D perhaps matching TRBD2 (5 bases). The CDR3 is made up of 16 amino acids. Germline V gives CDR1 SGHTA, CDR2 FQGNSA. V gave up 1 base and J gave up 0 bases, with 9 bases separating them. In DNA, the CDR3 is TGTGCCAGCAGCTTAGTTCCTAGCTCGAACACCGGGGAGCTGTTTTTT. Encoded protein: CASSLVPSSNTGELFF.